One sample yielded the 8 T cell receptor beta chains listed below, sequenced in a study of blood T cell repertoires in COVID-19. Clones were read by immunoSEQ multiplex PCR, and TCRdb kept only the in-frame ones, dropping some. The data show 70,000 or so clones, around 88% seen once. Sequencing was performed on peripheral blood. These receptors all stem from a woman of 80 years or more with acute or convalescent COVID-19.

This rearrangement joins TRBV3-1 (or the pseudogene TRBV3-2) to TRBJ2-5; 10 nucleotides align to TRBD2. This CDR3 has 16 amino acids. The V and J ends lost 0 bases and 5 bases, in that order; junction bases with no gene match: 6. The germline gives CDR1 LGHDT, CDR2 YNNKEL (reference sequence). CDR3 protein: CASSQDPSGGGETQYF. CDR3 nucleotide sequence: TGTGCCAGCAGCCAAGATCCTAGCGGGGGAGGGGAGACCCAGTACTTC.

Written as DNA, the CDR3 is TGTGCCAGTAGTAGTAACGGACAGCTGGGTTTTCAGCCCCAGCATTTT. Residues: CASSSNGQLGFQPQHF. The chain joins TRBV19 to TRBJ1-5; TRBD1 is a possible D gene (6 bases). This CDR3 spans 16 amino acids. With 4 bases removed from V and 6 bases from J, the gap between germline ends came to 19 bases. Germline CDR1 is LNHDA and CDR2 is SQIVND (reference sequence).

This chain connects TRBV3-1 (or the pseudogene TRBV3-2) to TRBJ1-1; D gene uncertain. V lost 2 bases, J lost 8 bases, and 12 bases lay in between. Germline V gene lookup returns CDR1 LGHDT and CDR2 YNNKEL (reference sequence). The CDR3 is 13 amino acids. The CDR3 nucleotides are TGTGCCAGCAGCCAAAACTTGGTGTCGGAAGCTTTCTTT. Its translation: CASSQNLVSEAFF.

This clone has a handful of counts. The chain recombines TRBV5-4 with TRBJ1-4; 10 bases match TRBD1. CDR1 and CDR2 from the germline V gene are SGHNT and YYREEE (reference sequence). This CDR3 contains 17 residues. V lost 1 base, J lost 6 bases, and 9 bases stayed unmatched. Here the CDR3 reads CASSLRTGGMRDEKLFF. The DNA for the CDR3 is TGTGCCAGCAGCTTGAGGACAGGGGGAATGAGGGATGAAAAACTGTTTTTT.

The CDR3 is CASSLSTRYGSNQPQHF. In DNA form, the CDR3 reads TGTGCCAGCAGTTTATCGACACGTTACGGTAGCAATCAGCCCCAGCATTTT. This rearrangement joins TRBV27 to TRBJ1-5; no clear D gene. Trimming pared 0 bases from V and 0 bases from J, leaving 12 bases between. This CDR3 is 17 amino acids long. CDR1 is MNHEY and CDR2 is SMNVEV in the germline V gene (reference sequence).

Ten or more counts support this clone. The genes are TRBV27 and TRBJ1-6; D is possibly TRBD1 (5 bases). V gave up 5 bases and J gave up 4 bases, with 12 bases separating them. This CDR3 is 15 amino acids long. Germline CDR1 MNHEY, CDR2 SMNVEV (reference sequence). The CDR3 loop is CASSTPGGYNSPLHF. CDR3 coding DNA: TGTGCCAGCAGTACGCCCGGGGGGTATAATTCACCCCTCCACTTT.

The chain recombines TRBV2 with TRBJ2-1, with D unresolved. V lost 0 bases and J 6 bases, leaving 9 bases between the germline ends. Germline-derived CDR1 and CDR2 are SNHLY and FYNNEI. This CDR3 is built from 14 residues. CDR3 DNA sequence: TGTGCCAGCAGTGAAGCACGTCCGGGCAATGAGCAGTTCTTC. It translates to CASSEARPGNEQFF.

This clone occurred a few times. V and J are TRBV19 and TRBJ2-1; 9 positions agree with TRBD2. This CDR3 contains 15 residues. J gave up 5 bases and V 2 bases, and 4 bases lay outside the gene matches. CDR1 is LNHDA, CDR2 SQIVND, per germline (reference sequence). CDR3 in DNA: TGTGCCAGTAGTATATCGGCTAGCGGGGACAATGAGCAGTTCTTC. This codes for CASSISASGDNEQFF.